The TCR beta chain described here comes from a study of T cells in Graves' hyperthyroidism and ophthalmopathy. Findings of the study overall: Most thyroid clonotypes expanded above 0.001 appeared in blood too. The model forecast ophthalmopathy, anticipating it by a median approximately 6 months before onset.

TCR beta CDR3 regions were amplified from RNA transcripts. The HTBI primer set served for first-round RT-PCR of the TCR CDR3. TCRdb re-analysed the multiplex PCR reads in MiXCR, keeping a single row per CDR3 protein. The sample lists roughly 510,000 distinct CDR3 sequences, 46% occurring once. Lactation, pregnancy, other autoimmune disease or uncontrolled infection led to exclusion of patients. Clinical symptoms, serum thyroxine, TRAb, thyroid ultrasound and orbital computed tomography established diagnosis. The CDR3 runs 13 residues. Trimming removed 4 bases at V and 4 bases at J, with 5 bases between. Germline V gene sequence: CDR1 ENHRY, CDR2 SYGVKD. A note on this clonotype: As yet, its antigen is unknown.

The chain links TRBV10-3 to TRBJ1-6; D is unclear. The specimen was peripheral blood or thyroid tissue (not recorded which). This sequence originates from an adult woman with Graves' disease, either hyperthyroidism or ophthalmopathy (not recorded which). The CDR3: CAISGGYNSPLHF. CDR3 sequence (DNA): TGTGCCATCAGTGGAGGTTATAATTCACCCCTCCACTTT.